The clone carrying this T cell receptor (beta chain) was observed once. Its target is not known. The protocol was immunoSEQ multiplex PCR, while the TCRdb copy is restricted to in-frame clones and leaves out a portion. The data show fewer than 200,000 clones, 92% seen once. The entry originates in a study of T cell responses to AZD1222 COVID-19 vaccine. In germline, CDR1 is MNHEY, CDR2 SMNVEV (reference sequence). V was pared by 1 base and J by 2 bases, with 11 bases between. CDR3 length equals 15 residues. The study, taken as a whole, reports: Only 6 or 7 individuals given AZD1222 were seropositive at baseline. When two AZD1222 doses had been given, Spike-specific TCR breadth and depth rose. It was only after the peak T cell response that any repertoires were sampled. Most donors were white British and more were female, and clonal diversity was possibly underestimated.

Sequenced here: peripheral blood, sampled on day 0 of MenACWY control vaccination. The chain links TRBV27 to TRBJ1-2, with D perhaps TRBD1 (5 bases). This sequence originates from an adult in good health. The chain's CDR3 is CASSLYGGSNYGYTF. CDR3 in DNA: TGTGCCAGCAGTTTATACGGGGGATCCAACTATGGCTACACCTTC.